Sequencing of this TCR beta chain was carried out in a study of technical replicates of blood from a handful of donors listed by TCRdb under 2017. The library was obtained by the immunoSEQ multiplex PCR assay. Entries here come from immuneACCESS through TCRdb and include only in-frame sequences with V and J called. Some clones fail to appear in such tables; in the studies checked, an unresolved V gene covers under half of the shortfall, and the cause of the remainder is unknown. The sample table shows approximately 87,000 clones, and 75% to 95% are seen once. The biggest ten clones account for 0.3% to 0.45% of the sample. Cut back by 0 bases and 2 bases, the V and J ends lie 14 bases apart. The CDR3, cysteine through phenylalanine, is 17 amino acids long. Only the CDR3 region is kept as DNA, spanning 51 bases read in frame from base 1. In the germline V gene, CDR1 corresponds to KGHSH and CDR2 to LQKENI.

As to this clone: Which antigen it targets is not known. Nothing much larger sits one base from this clone, and base qualities are not available.

This receptor was obtained from a human donor in good health. Some clones in this sample may be carry-over from other donors' samples. The chain is assembled from TRBV18 and TRBJ1-5; no D gene can be assigned with confidence. The source material was T cells isolated from PBMCs. DNA sequence: TGTGCCAGCTCACCACCGAAGTCGGTTTACGGCAATCAGCCCCAGCATTTT. It codes for CASSPPKSVYGNQPQHF.